This TCR beta chain originates from a study of T cell repertoires in cytomegalovirus infection. General study findings and limits: It was HLA-C-restricted CMV-specific TCR beta clonotypes that dominated the response ex vivo.

The germline V gene has CDR1 SGDLS and CDR2 YYNGEE. This CDR3 has 14 residues. V shed 1 base and J shed 5 bases, with 10 bases lying between them. Turning to this clonotype: Its antigen is not known.

TCRdb re-analysed the reads in MiXCR, keeping a single row per CDR3 protein. The sample lists 170,000 or so distinct CDR3 sequences, about 18% occurring once. The TCR was taken from a human donor in good health (CMV status not recorded). Some clones in this sample may be carry-over from other donors' samples. This chain joins TRBV9 and TRBJ2-1; D is ambiguous. Input material: CD8+ T cells from PBMCs. The chain's CDR3 is CASSVLGRDNEQFF. The CDR3 coding sequence is TGTGCCAGCAGCGTATTGGGTAGGGACAATGAGCAGTTCTTC.